The sequence of this TCR beta chain was determined in a study of cytomegalovirus exposure and HLA in healthy donors (TCRdb year 2017). Notes on the research overall: In an earlier analysis of approximately 640 of the donors, approximately 300 Gb of sequence data and 117 million unique TCR beta sequences from roughly 190 million T cells were reported. Genome-wide SNP genotypes for about three fifths of the roughly 670 donors were used in a later genetic analysis, which treated that subset as a discovery cohort. Every discovery cohort repertoire had been produced on one sequencing platform. Donor age, sex, ethnicity and CMV serostatus were compiled together with the repertoire data. The study aimed to test whether signatures of past pathogen exposure could be identified by cataloging public T cell receptors. The later analysis used no new phenotypic data to find candidate immune exposures, relying instead on TCR beta sequences and their occurrence across donors. HLA typing covered class I and class II loci at four-digit resolution. In an earlier analysis of 500 to 650 of the donors, high-throughput TCR beta sequencing was used to judge whether each TCR beta V gene segment behaved as functional or pseudogenic. To predict cytomegalovirus infection status, the study brought together high-throughput TCR immunosequencing, statistical association of individual TCRs with disease status, and machine learning. The number of typed donors differed by locus: about 620-640 for A, B, C, DRB1 and DQB1; 500 to 550 for DQA1; fewer than 610 for DPA1; and some 470 for DPB1. Approximately 300 gigabases of sequencing data and 75 million to 85 million unique TCR sequences made up an early release that covered 500 to 650 HLA-typed donors. Using immunosequencing, the study profiled T cell repertoires from about 650 subjects and related those repertoires to cytomegalovirus serostatus. Along with the roughly 670-subject first cohort, a separate validation cohort of over a hundred different subjects was used. Of the 300 to 500 genotyped donors, 65% to 90% were placed in the genetic ancestry cluster associated with self-reported Caucasian donors. Among around 400 genotyped donors of the cohort, an average of approximately 200,000 unique TCR beta nucleotide sequences was sequenced per donor, of which about 18% were non-productive. Because of strong linkage in the cohort, 4 to 6 DR-DQ haplotypes were treated as single units for association and clustering. To study patterns of TCR occurrence, a later analysis re-analyzed previously published TCR beta repertoires from more than 550 donors and added high-resolution HLA genotyping. Results the study describes overall, beyond this receptor: This cohort had only TCR beta chains sequenced, and the lack of alpha or paired-chain data limited which features could be detected. According to a later analysis, TCR association rates differed among HLA loci, with DRB1 alleles showing the most associated TCRs and HLA-C alleles showing the fewest. When HLA alleles, especially DR and DQ, strongly co-occurred, TCR associations were difficult to assign to individual alleles. Because counts were too low, some 17 rarely observed V segments, including chromosome 9 orphons, were left out of the earlier analysis of about 500 of the donors. Cytomegalovirus status was reported to be diagnosed by the classifier with high specificity and sensitivity in both the original and validation cohorts. The presence/absence analyses assumed that sequencing depth was roughly uniform across donors, and that assumption may not be true. While some public TCRs were present in many individuals, most TCR sequences turned up only very rarely across donors. Correlated functional status among segregating V segments might be attributable to linkage disequilibrium, but an unknown experimental factor could not be ruled out. A further reported finding was that TCR beta sequences accurately predicted the HLA-A and HLA-B alleles for most subjects in the first cohort. The authors suggested that the approach could potentially be extended to other disease states and immunological phenotypes. Some IMGT-functional V segments, including TRBV6-2 and TRBV6-3, could not be distinguished by the 87-base-pair reads and were therefore excluded. Because some donors lacked HLA typing at each locus, the association tests relied only on the typed subset. In a later genetic analysis, a missense DCLRE1C variant was associated with V-gene and J-gene trimming of TCR beta chains, and the association was replicated in an independent cohort. A cluster of highly shared sequence variants was judged likely to represent a technical artifact of the sequencing pipeline. Several of the top co-occurrence clusters appeared to be linked to parvovirus B19, influenza, CMV and Epstein-Barr virus, according to a later analysis. A later analysis associated about 18,000 TCR beta sequences with specific HLA alleles at a false discovery rate of 0.05. In vitro tests confirmed that a few of the cytomegalovirus-associated TCR beta chains recognize cytomegalovirus antigens. An earlier analysis of approximately 600 of the donors showed that most TCR beta V segments appeared in productive rearrangements either about 87% or about 30% of the time, which broadly matched IMGT annotations. CMV serostatus was the only immune exposure information available for the cohort. A later genetic analysis reported fewer N-insertions in productive TCRs among donors in an Asian-associated ancestry cluster than the approximately 700-donor mean. A later analysis found that most CMV-associated TCR beta chains appeared HLA-restricted, with HLA associations seemingly driven largely by CMV exposure. In the study, roughly 160 TCR beta chains were listed as associated with cytomegalovirus. In a later analysis, HLA-associated TCR beta chains showed more clonal expansion and lower generation probabilities than non-associated chains that were equally common.

Notes on this clone: Its antigen target is currently unknown. The sample holds no much larger clone one base away, and base qualities are not on file.

Taken from cysteine to phenylalanine, the CDR3 has 16 residues. The kept DNA is CDR3 alone, 48 bases in frame from the first base. The trim is 4 bases for V and 4 bases for J, with a gap of 20 bases between the germline ends. In the germline V gene, CDR1 corresponds to SGHDT and CDR2 to YYEEEE. The cohort consisted of 600 to 750 healthy bone marrow donors. At the time of sampling, all cohort members were nominally healthy, though unrecorded immune exposures were likely present. The donor tested CMV seropositive and was one of the 289 seropositive cohort members. A peripheral blood sample was provided by each donor, and peripheral blood mononuclear cells were used for TCR beta sequencing. Genomic DNA extraction from the blood cell samples was performed with the Qiagen DNeasy Blood Extraction Kit. The protocol used for the library was the immunoSEQ multiplex PCR assay. The multiplex PCR relied on a mix of 60 forward primers for TCR Vbeta segments and 13 reverse primers for TCR Jbeta segments. The CDR3 region of rearranged TCR beta genes was amplified from genomic DNA with a multiplex PCR assay. On the Illumina HiSeq System, the amplified TCR beta libraries were sequenced as 87-base-pair reads. The authors processed their data as follows. In a later analysis, around 80 million unique TCR beta chains were counted across the roughly 670 repertoires, and about 10 million of these chains were shared by at least two donors. Raw reads were error-corrected and collapsed into unique sequences by a nearest-neighbor algorithm in which closely related sequences were merged to remove PCR and sequencing errors. Alignment of CDR3 sequences to IMGT reference sequences was used to assign V, D and J gene segments. For a sequence to be retained, a match of at least six nucleotides was required to both a V gene segment and a J gene segment. Rearrangements were called productive when the CDR3 lacked stop codons and stayed in frame with V and J; all others were non-productive. Following IMGT convention, CDR3 was defined as the stretch from the second conserved V-encoded cysteine to the conserved J-encoded phenylalanine. The earlier analysis of fewer than 750 of the donors excluded sequences that lacked an unambiguous match to a single V gene segment. In an earlier analysis of roughly 600 of the donors, a V segment was called functional when productive rearrangements were above 56.7%, and segregating when the standard deviation between donors exceeded 5%. A statistical classification framework was developed to diagnose cytomegalovirus status using the catalog of TCR beta chain sequences. V and J gene assignment, in a later analysis, came from comparing TCR nucleotide sequences with IMGT/GENE-DB human TR gene sequences. In a later analysis, CDR3 sequences and most-parsimonious VDJ recombination scenarios were assigned using the TCRdist pipeline. In a later analysis, every TCR beta chain was defined by the combination of its CDR3 amino acid sequence and its V-gene family, and reads without a unique V-gene family were dropped. A later analysis removed 592 highly shared, low-generation-probability nucleotide sequences to deal with suspected cross-contamination and a sequencing artifact. A later analysis calculated a clonal expansion index for each public chain from normalized within-repertoire ranks of inferred template counts. In a later analysis, generation probabilities were computed using a VDJ recombination model fitted to out-of-frame rearrangements, and the results were checked against IGoR. A later analysis scored TCR-TCR, TCR-HLA and TCR-CMV co-occurrence with hypergeometric tests, applying a repertoire-size bias correction to TCR pairs. False discovery rates were estimated in a later analysis by permuting HLA or CMV assignments 20 times. A later analysis grouped co-occurring TCRs with DBSCAN, adding TCRdist sequence similarity when clustering within HLA-allele-positive subsets. Repertoires with fewer than 30,000 or more than 120,000 public chains were left out of co-occurrence clustering, as were five repertoires with anomalous nucleotide sharing. TCRdb retrieved this table from immuneACCESS and kept in-frame rearrangements only. Not all clones are present; in checked studies, unresolved V genes account for under half, and no reason is known for the remainder. V and J calls and clone size are copied from that table; D and trimming were computed from the DNA. Across this sample there are 200,000 or so clones, with roughly 80% seen only once. 5% to 6% of the sample belongs to the ten largest clones.

The clonotype was recovered from a woman aged 30 to 39 in good health and CMV-seropositive. The chain was built from TRBV5-6 and TRBJ2-5; a tentative D call is TRBD1 (6 bases match). Sequencing was carried out using PBMCs. The base sequence is TGTGCCAGCAGCGCCCAGACCAGTCTAGGGGGAGAGACCCAGTACTTC. Its amino acids are CASSAQTSLGGETQYF.